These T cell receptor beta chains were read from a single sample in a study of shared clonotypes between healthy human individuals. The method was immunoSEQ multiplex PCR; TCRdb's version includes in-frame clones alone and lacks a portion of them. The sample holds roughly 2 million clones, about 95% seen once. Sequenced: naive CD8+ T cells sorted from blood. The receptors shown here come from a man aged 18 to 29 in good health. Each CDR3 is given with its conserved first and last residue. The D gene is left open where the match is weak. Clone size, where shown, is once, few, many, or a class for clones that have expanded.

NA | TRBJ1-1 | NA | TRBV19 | TGTGCCAGTAGTATTTGGGCGGGGGACACTGAAGCTTTCTTT | CASSIWAGDTEAFF
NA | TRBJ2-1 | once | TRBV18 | TGTGCCAGCTCACCACCATCATCAGGGAGAAGCTCCTACAATGAGCAGTTCTTC | CASSPPSSGRSSYNEQFF
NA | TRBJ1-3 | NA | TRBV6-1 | TGTGCCAGCAGTGAATTTTCAGGGCCACTCGGAAACACCATATATTTT | CASSEFSGPLGNTIYF
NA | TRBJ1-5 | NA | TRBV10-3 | TGTGCCATCAGTGCAGACAACGCCAATCAGCCCCAGCATTTT | CAISADNANQPQHF
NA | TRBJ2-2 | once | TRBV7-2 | TGTGCCAGCAGCTTGGGGCTGAACACCGGGGAGCTGTTTTTT | CASSLGLNTGELFF
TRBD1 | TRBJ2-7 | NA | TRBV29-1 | TGCAGCGTTGAAGGTGGGACAGGGGGTTACGAGCAGTACTTC | CSVEGGTGGYEQYF
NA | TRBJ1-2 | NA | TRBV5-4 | TGTGCCAGCAGCTTTTCCGGGGGCGGCGATGGCTACACCTTC | CASSFSGGGDGYTF
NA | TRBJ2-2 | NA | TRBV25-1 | TGTGCCAGCAGTGATCTTACAGGGTCGTCCCAAGCCGGGGAGCTGTTTTTT | CASSDLTGSSQAGELFF
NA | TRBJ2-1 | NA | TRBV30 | TGTGCCTGGAGTCTGGACTCCTACAATGAGCAGTTCTTC | CAWSLDSYNEQFF
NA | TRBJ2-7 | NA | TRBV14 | TGTGCCAGCAGCCAATATTCGGGCTACGAGCAGTACTTC | CASSQYSGYEQYF
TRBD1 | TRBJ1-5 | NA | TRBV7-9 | TGTGCCAGCAGCCGTATGACAGGGCCCGGTGAGCCCCAGCATTTT | CASSRMTGPGEPQHF
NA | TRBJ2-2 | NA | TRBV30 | TGTGCCTGGAGTAGGAGCGGGGAGCTGTTTTTT | CAWSRSGELFF
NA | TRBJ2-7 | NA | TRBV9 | TGTGCCAGCAGCGTAGCGGGGGTGGTGGGAATGGAGCAGTACTTC | CASSVAGVVGMEQYF
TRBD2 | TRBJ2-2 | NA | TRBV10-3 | TGTGCCATCAGTGAAACTAGCGGATACACCGGGGAGCTGTTTTTT | CAISETSGYTGELFF
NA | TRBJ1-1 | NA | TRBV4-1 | TGCGCCAGCAGCCGGGAAGCGATTACTGAAGCTTTCTTT | CASSREAITEAFF
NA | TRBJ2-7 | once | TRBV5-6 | TGTGCCAGCAGCTGGGGGGACAGACCCTACGAGCAGTACTTC | CASSWGDRPYEQYF
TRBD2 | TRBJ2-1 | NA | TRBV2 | TGTGCCAGCAGTGATCGACTAGCGGGTCCAAATGAGCAGTTCTTC | CASSDRLAGPNEQFF
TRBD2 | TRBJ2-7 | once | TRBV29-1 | TGCAGCGTTGAAGACCGAAAGGGGACTAGCGGGAGATCCTACGAGCAGTACTTC | CSVEDRKGTSGRSYEQYF
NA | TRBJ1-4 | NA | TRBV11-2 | TGTGCCAGCAGCTTAACCAGGGGCAGGGCAACTAATGAAAAACTGTTTTTT | CASSLTRGRATNEKLFF
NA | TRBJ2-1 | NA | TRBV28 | TGTGCCAGCAGTTTAAGGCACAATGAGCAGTTCTTC | CASSLRHNEQFF
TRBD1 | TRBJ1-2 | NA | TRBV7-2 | TGTGCCAGCAGCTTAGGGACAGGGACACATGGCTACACCTTC | CASSLGTGTHGYTF
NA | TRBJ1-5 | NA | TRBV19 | TGTGCCAGTAACCACCTTGAGGGCGCGAGGGGTCAGCCCCAGCATTTT | CASNHLEGARGQPQHF
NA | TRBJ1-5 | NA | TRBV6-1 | TGTGCCAGCAGTGATTTTACAGCCAATCAGCCCCAGCATTTT | CASSDFTANQPQHF
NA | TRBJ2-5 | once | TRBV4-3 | TGCGCCAGCAGCCCCTTCCTTGGGCAAGAGACCCAGTACTTC | CASSPFLGQETQYF
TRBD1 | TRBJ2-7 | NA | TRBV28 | TGTGCCAGCAGCCCAGCGGACAGGGCCCCCACCTACGAGCAGTACTTC | CASSPADRAPTYEQYF
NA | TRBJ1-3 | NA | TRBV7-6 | TGTGCCAGCAGCTTTGACAGGACGGGAAACACCATATATTTT | CASSFDRTGNTIYF
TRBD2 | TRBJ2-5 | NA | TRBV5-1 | TGCGCCAGCAGCTGGACTAGCGGGAGTGAGACCCAGTACTTC | CASSWTSGSETQYF
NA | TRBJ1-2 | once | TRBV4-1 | TGCGCCAGCAGCCTACGGCCCTCACCGGATGACTATGGCTACACCTTC | CASSLRPSPDDYGYTF
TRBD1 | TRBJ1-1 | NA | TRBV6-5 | TGTGCCAGCAGTTTGACAGGGGCCGCTGAAGCTTTCTTT | CASSLTGAAEAFF
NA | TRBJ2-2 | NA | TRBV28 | TGTGCCAGCAGTTTAAGAGCCAACACCGGGGAGCTGTTTTTT | CASSLRANTGELFF
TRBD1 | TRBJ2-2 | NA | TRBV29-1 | TGCAGCGCCACGCAGGGGGCGAACACCGGGGAGCTGTTTTTT | CSATQGANTGELFF
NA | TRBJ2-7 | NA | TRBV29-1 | TGCAGCGTTGAAGATGATGTGGGTTACAGCGGAGCCTCTTACGAGCAGTACTTC | CSVEDDVGYSGASYEQYF
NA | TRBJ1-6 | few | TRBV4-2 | TGTGCCAGCAGCCAAGGACAGGTTAATTCACCCCTCCACTTT | CASSQGQVNSPLHF
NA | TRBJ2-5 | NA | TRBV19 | TGTGCCAGTAGTATTAGCGGGACAGCGTACCAAGAGACCCAGTACTTC | CASSISGTAYQETQYF
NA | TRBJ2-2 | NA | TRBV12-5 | TGTGCTAGTGGCCAGGACAGGGTAAGAGCGGGGAAGAACACCGGGGAGCTGTTTTTT | CASGQDRVRAGKNTGELFF
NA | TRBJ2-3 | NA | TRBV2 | TGTGCCAGCAGTGACGTGAGCCGCACAGATACGCAGTATTTT | CASSDVSRTDTQYF
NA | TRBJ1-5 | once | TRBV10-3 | TGTGCCATCAGTGAGGGGATCAATCAGCCCCAGCATTTT | CAISEGINQPQHF